This T cell receptor beta chain was sequenced for a study of patients and donors after allogeneic stem cell transplantation. TCRdb processed the RT-PCR reads anew with MiXCR; each CDR3 protein has one entry. Found here are roughly 140,000 distinct CDR3 sequences, approximately 40% of them singletons; the top ten hold around 50%. CDR3 length: 16 amino acids. The V and J ends lost 6 bases and 3 bases, in that order; junction bases with no gene match: 10. Germline values: CDR1 MNHEY, CDR2 SMNVEV (reference sequence). The source of this sequence is a human donor who was either an allogeneic HSCT recipient or a stem cell or donor lymphocyte infusion donor (not recorded which). It is not recorded whose cells these are; they may come from a transplant donor. V and J are TRBV27 and TRBJ2-5; 10 bases line up with TRBD1. The source material was blood, either unsorted or a sorted T cell fraction (not recorded which). CDR3 in DNA: TGTGCCAGCAGAGTTCGGGGGGGGACAGGGGAAGAGACCCAGTACTTC. This translates into CASRVRGGTGEETQYF.